Listed below are T cell receptor beta chains from one sample, sequenced in a study of blood T cell repertoires in COVID-19. Clones were read by immunoSEQ multiplex PCR, and TCRdb kept only the in-frame ones, dropping some. The sample lists about 200,000 clones, 88% occurring once. Sequencing was done on a sample of peripheral blood. Receptors originate from a man aged 35-49 years with active or convalescent COVID-19. Both conserved end residues are part of each CDR3. D genes are given only for firm matches. The size field is filled for only some rows; it gives once, few, many or a size class.

>TRBV7-2|TRBJ2-7|-|-|12
TGTGCCAGCAGCTTGACAGACTACGAGCAGTACTTC
CASSLTDYEQYF
>TRBV6-5|TRBJ2-1|TRBD2|-|16
TGTGCCAGCAGTTACTCTAGCGGGGGAGCCTACAATGAGCAGTTCTTC
CASSYSSGGAYNEQFF
>TRBV7-2|TRBJ2-7|TRBD1|-|15
TGTGCCAGCAGCTCGAGGACAGGGAGCTCCTACGAGCAGTACTTC
CASSSRTGSSYEQYF
>TRBV11-3|TRBJ2-2|-|-|16
TGTGCCAGCAGCTTAGGTATCGGGGTAGCCCCCGGGGAGCTGTTTTTT
CASSLGIGVAPGELFF
>TRBV9|TRBJ2-3|-|-|15
TGTGCCAGCAGCTCTCGCGGGACTGGCACAGATACGCAGTATTTT
CASSSRGTGTDTQYF
>TRBV18|TRBJ2-6|TRBD1|-|19
TGTGCCAGCTCACCCCTGGGTGGACAGGGGGTGTCTGGGGCCAACGTCCTGACTTTC
CASSPLGGQGVSGANVLTF
>TRBV27|TRBJ2-5|TRBD1|-|16
TGTGCCAGCAGTCCACATGGACAGGGGGCACGGGAGACCCAGTACTTC
CASSPHGQGARETQYF
>TRBV7-2|TRBJ2-1|TRBD2|-|17
TGTGCCAGCAGCTTAGCGACTAGCGGGAAATCTTACAATGAGCAGTTCTTC
CASSLATSGKSYNEQFF
>TRBV5-1|TRBJ2-1|-|once|16
TGCGCCAGCAGCTCCGGGGCCGGGAGCTCCTACAATGAGCAGTTCTTC
CASSSGAGSSYNEQFF
>TRBV5-4|TRBJ2-1|-|-|16
TGTGCCAGCAGTAAAATTCGGACACCTACGGCCAATGAGCAGTTCTTC
CASSKIRTPTANEQFF
>TRBV24-1|TRBJ2-1|TRBD2|-|18
TGTGCCACCAGTGATATGGCGACTAGCGGGAGGTCCAACAATGAGCAGTTCTTC
CATSDMATSGRSNNEQFF
>TRBV6-5|TRBJ1-2|TRBD1|-|15
TGTGCCAGCAGTTTCGGGACAGGGGGCCTCTATGGCTACACCTTC
CASSFGTGGLYGYTF
>TRBV18|TRBJ2-2|-|-|15
TGTGCCAGCTCCCGGGAGGGACAGCCGACCGGGGAGCTGTTTTTT
CASSREGQPTGELFF
>TRBV7-8|TRBJ1-1|-|-|13
TGTGCCAGCAGTTATGGGGCGCAAACTGAAGCTTTCTTT
CASSYGAQTEAFF
>TRBV12-3/TRBV12-4|TRBJ1-3|-|-|12
TGTGCCAGCAGTCCGGCTGGAAACACCATATATTTT
CASSPAGNTIYF
>TRBV27|TRBJ1-1|-|-|18
TGTGCCAGCAGTTTAACGGGAATCGGGGGATTAGGAATCACTGAAGCTTTCTTT
CASSLTGIGGLGITEAFF
>TRBV3-1/TRBV3-2|TRBJ1-5|-|-|14
TGTGCCAGCAGCCAAGAGCGTTCCAATCAGCCCCAGCATTTT
CASSQERSNQPQHF
>TRBV3-1/TRBV3-2|TRBJ2-7|TRBD2|-|16
TGTGCCAGCAGCCAAGTCTCTAGCGGGCCCTCCTACGAGCAGTACTTC
CASSQVSSGPSYEQYF
>TRBV18|TRBJ2-7|-|-|15
TGTGCCAGCTCACCCCCAGTGGGCGGAGGGGTCAAGCAGTACTTC
CASSPPVGGGVKQYF
>TRBV4-3|TRBJ2-3|-|-|15
TGCGCCAGCAGCCCGTACAGGGTTGCGGCAGATACGCAGTATTTT
CASSPYRVAADTQYF
>TRBV28|TRBJ2-7|-|-|11
TGTGCCAGCAGCATCTCCTACGAGCAGTACTTC
CASSISYEQYF
>TRBV11-3|TRBJ1-2|-|few|15
TGTGCCAGCAGCTTAGGGTCAGGGGTCGGATATGGCTACACCTTC
CASSLGSGVGYGYTF
>TRBV10-3|TRBJ2-7|TRBD2|-|15
TGTGCCATCAGCCGCCTTAGCGGGGCGAGCTACGAGCAGTACTTC
CAISRLSGASYEQYF
>TRBV3-1/TRBV3-2|TRBJ2-7|TRBD1|-|17
TGTGCCAGCAGCCAAGATCACAGGGGCCGTGACTCCTACGAGCAGTACTTC
CASSQDHRGRDSYEQYF
>TRBV11-2|TRBJ2-7|TRBD2|-|16
TGTGCCAGCAGCTTGGGGCTAGCGGGAGGAATAGTCGAGCAGTACTTC
CASSLGLAGGIVEQYF
>TRBV27|TRBJ1-1|-|-|11
TGTGCCAGCAGAAAGGGACACGAAGCTTTCTTT
CASRKGHEAFF
>TRBV7-2|TRBJ1-1|-|-|14
TGTGCCAGCAGCTTAGGTGGGGGGAGGACTGAAGCTTTCTTT
CASSLGGGRTEAFF
>TRBV19|TRBJ1-5|TRBD1|-|14
TGTGCCAGTAGTATAGGACAGGGGATACAGCCCCAGCATTTT
CASSIGQGIQPQHF
>TRBV11-2|TRBJ2-3|-|-|14
TGTGCCAGCAGCTTAGCGGGAGAAACAGATACGCAGTATTTT
CASSLAGETDTQYF
>TRBV4-1|TRBJ2-1|TRBD2|-|15
TGCGCCAGCAGCAACATAGCGGGAGGGCCGGGTGAGCAGTTCTTC
CASSNIAGGPGEQFF
>TRBV6-2/TRBV6-3|TRBJ2-1|-|-|13
TGTGCCAGCAGTGAGGGGGCCTACAATGAGCAGTTCTTC
CASSEGAYNEQFF
>TRBV5-1|TRBJ1-5|-|-|14
TGCGCCAGCAGCTTGGGGACAGTCAATCAGCCCCAGCATTTT
CASSLGTVNQPQHF
>TRBV28|TRBJ2-2|TRBD1|few|16
TGTGCCAGCAGGGAAGAGACAGGGGGGCGGGCCGGGGAGCTGTTTTTT
CASREETGGRAGELFF
>TRBV19|TRBJ2-3|-|-|14
TGTGCCAGTAGTAGTGGGACTAGCACAGATACGCAGTATTTT
CASSSGTSTDTQYF
>TRBV4-2|TRBJ2-3|-|-|16
TGTGCCAGCAGCCAAGAAGGGGCCAAAAACACAGATACGCAGTATTTT
CASSQEGAKNTDTQYF
>TRBV28|TRBJ1-2|TRBD1|few|12
TGTGCCAGCAGTAAGGGGGCCTATGGCTACACCTTC
CASSKGAYGYTF
>TRBV4-1|TRBJ1-6|TRBD1|-|15
TGCGCCAGCAGCTACGGACAGGGACTGAAATCACCCCTCCACTTT
CASSYGQGLKSPLHF
>TRBV5-1|TRBJ1-1|TRBD1|-|16
TGCGCCAGCAGCTCCTGGACAGGGAATCTGCAGACTGAAGCTTTCTTT
CASSSWTGNLQTEAFF
>TRBV6-1|TRBJ1-3|-|-|17
TGTGCCAGCAGTGAACGTTTTGGGACAATTTTTGGAAACACCATATATTTT
CASSERFGTIFGNTIYF
>TRBV23-1|TRBJ2-7|TRBD1|-|16
TGCGCCAGCAGTCAAAATGCAGGGGGCGCTTCCTACGAGCAGTACTTC
CASSQNAGGASYEQYF
>TRBV19|TRBJ2-5|-|-|16
TGTGCCAGTAGTCGAAACATTAAGGGGGATCAAGAGACCCAGTACTTC
CASSRNIKGDQETQYF
>TRBV2|TRBJ1-1|-|-|15
TGTGCCAGCAGTGAAGCGCGGGGGGTGAACACTGAAGCTTTCTTT
CASSEARGVNTEAFF
>TRBV19|TRBJ1-2|TRBD1|-|13
TGTGCCAGTACCTGGGGGACAGACTATGGCTACACCTTC
CASTWGTDYGYTF
>TRBV4-1|TRBJ2-1|TRBD1|-|17
TGCGCCAGCAGCCAAGAATTGTGGCGGACAGGGTACAATGAGCAGTTCTTC
CASSQELWRTGYNEQFF
>TRBV5-1|TRBJ1-5|-|once|14
TGCGCCAGCAGCTTGAGGGGGAGCAATCAGCCCCAGCATTTT
CASSLRGSNQPQHF
>TRBV28|TRBJ1-2|TRBD1|-|16
TGTGCCAGCAGTCCCGGGGACAGGGGGCGAAACTATGGCTACACCTTC
CASSPGDRGRNYGYTF
>TRBV5-6|TRBJ1-1|-|-|14
TGTGCCAGCAGCTCCAAGACAGGTCTACCTGAAGCTTTCTTT
CASSSKTGLPEAFF
>TRBV18|TRBJ1-6|-|-|14
TGTGCCAGCTCACCACTCGACAGAAATTCACCCCTCCACTTT
CASSPLDRNSPLHF
>TRBV3-1/TRBV3-2|TRBJ1-4|-|-|14
TGTGCCAGCAGCCAAGATCCAGGGGAATTTCGGCTGTTTTTT
CASSQDPGEFRLFF
>TRBV9|TRBJ2-7|TRBD1|-|14
TGTGCCAGCAGCCCCGGGACAGGGCCTTACGAGCAGTACTTC
CASSPGTGPYEQYF
>TRBV6-6|TRBJ2-4|TRBD1|-|15
TGTGCCAGCAGGCAACCGGGACAGGGCAAAAACATTCAGTACTTC
CASRQPGQGKNIQYF
>TRBV9|TRBJ2-3|-|-|14
TGTGCCAGCAGCCCGATTTCCCGGTGGGATACGCAGTATTTT
CASSPISRWDTQYF